The next 14 T cell receptor beta chains were all read from a single sample in a study of beta chain features in type 1 diabetes. Of the isolated RNA, all was reverse transcribed, and so the sequenced material was expressed TCRB transcripts. Only in-frame clones appear in the TCRdb table, and some are missing; sequencing was by immunoSEQ multiplex PCR. The data contain under 25,000 clones, about 50% of them singletons. Sequenced: stem cell memory CD4+ T cells from blood. These receptors came from a man younger than 35 in good health.

The chain recombines TRBV28 with TRBJ2-1, with TRBD2 identical over 9 bases. CDR1 MDHEN and CDR2 SYDVKM come from the germline V gene. With 6 bases clipped from V and 3 bases from J, the junction kept 3 bases outside the gene matches. The CDR3 is made up of 14 amino acids. The CDR3 sequence is CASSKRGDYNEQFF. CDR3 nucleotides: TGTGCCAGCAGCAAGCGGGGGGACTACAATGAGCAGTTCTTC.

V usage is TRBV19 and J usage is TRBJ1-1, with D possibly matching TRBD1 (5 bases). Germline CDR1 and CDR2: LNHDA and SQIVND (reference sequence). V was trimmed by 7 bases and J by 4 bases, leaving 16 bases between them. This CDR3 has 14 amino acids. CDR3 in DNA: TGTGCCAGTACCCTAGACAGACCTTTCACTGAAGCTTTCTTT. The encoded protein is CASTLDRPFTEAFF.

The chain uses TRBV30 and TRBJ2-7; D may be TRBD1 (5 bases). The CDR3 is 14 residues long. CDR1 is GTSNPN, CDR2 SVGIG, per germline (reference sequence). Trimming removed 1 base from V and 12 bases from J, with 22 bases in between. For the CDR3, the DNA is TGTGCCTGGAGTGCCTCCGGTGGCAGGGTGTTCGGGTACTTC. Residues: CAWSASGGRVFGYF. Variable domain in full (rest from reference TRBV30 and TRBJ2-7): SQTIHQWPATLVQPVGSPLSLECTVEGTSNPNLYWYRQAAGRGLQLLFYSVGIGQISSEVPQNLSASRPQDRQFILSSKKLLLSDSGFYLCAWSASGGRVFGYFGPGTRLTVT.

The count of this clone is one. J is TRBJ1-3 and V is TRBV9; D might be TRBD1 (5 bases). The V and J ends lost 2 bases and 0 bases respectively, with 18 bases between them. The CDR3 covers 18 residues. Germline V gene sequence: CDR1 SGDLS, CDR2 YYNGEE. CDR3 residues: CASSVNPRGQSSGNTIYF. DNA of the CDR3: TGTGCCAGCAGCGTCAATCCCAGAGGACAAAGCTCTGGAAACACCATATATTTT. The whole variable domain, filled in from reference TRBV9 and TRBJ1-3, reads DSGVTQTPKHLITATGQRVTLRCSPRSGDLSVYWYQQSLDQGLQFLIQYYNGEERAKGNILERFSAQQFPDLHSELNLSSLELGDSALYFCASSVNPRGQSSGNTIYFGEGSWLTVV.

This chain uses TRBV5-1 with TRBJ1-1; a possible D gene is TRBD1 (5 bases). Germline values: CDR1 SGHRS, CDR2 YFSETQ. V was clipped by 4 bases and J by 2 bases, with 9 bases between them. The CDR3 is 13 residues long. The CDR3 DNA sequence: TGCGCCAGCAGCCCACAGGTAAACACTGAAGCTTTCTTT. This encodes CASSPQVNTEAFF.

The chain combines TRBV29-1 with TRBJ1-1; 10 bases fit TRBD1. The V segment lost 5 bases and the J segment 2 bases; nucleotides outside the gene matches: 2. The CDR3 has 13 residues. Germline V CDR1 and CDR2: SQVTM, ANQGSEA. As DNA, the CDR3 is TGCAGCGTTAGGACAGGGGGAAACACTGAAGCTTTCTTT. Its translation is CSVRTGGNTEAFF.

The chain uses TRBV7-8 and TRBJ1-1; D not certain. Germline values: CDR1 SGHVS, CDR2 FQNEAQ. V was shortened by 5 bases and J by 1 base, with 11 bases between the two germline ends. The CDR3 is made up of 14 amino acids. Here the CDR3 reads CASSTRVPNTEAFF. CDR3 DNA sequence: TGTGCCAGCAGCACCCGGGTCCCGAACACTGAAGCTTTCTTT.

The chain combines TRBV28 with TRBJ2-7, with D tentatively TRBD2 (6 bases). Germline CDR1 and CDR2: MDHEN and SYDVKM. This CDR3 contains 14 residues. Trimming stripped 3 bases from V and 5 bases from J, with 14 bases between. This CDR3 reads CASSFRGSIHEQYF. Written as DNA, the CDR3 is TGTGCCAGCAGTTTTCGGGGGAGTATCCACGAGCAGTACTTC.

This clone showed up just a few times. The chain carries TRBV28 and TRBJ2-3; a weak D match, TRBD1 (6 bases). V shed 6 bases and J shed 2 bases, with 18 bases lying between them. CDR3 length: 16 amino acids. The germline V gene encodes CDR1 MDHEN and CDR2 SYDVKM. The CDR3 loop is CASRVPPGHYTDTQYF. CDR3 coding DNA: TGTGCCAGCAGGGTGCCCCCGGGACACTACACAGATACGCAGTATTTT.

The chain combines TRBV18 with TRBJ2-1; 8 positions agree with TRBD2. The CDR3 has 16 amino acids. The germline V gene encodes CDR1 KGHSH and CDR2 LQKENI. Losses at the gene ends were 7 bases for V and 6 bases for J; bases not matched to a gene: 14. CDR3 DNA: TGTGCCAGCTTCCTCCAGGTCGGGGGGGCCCGCAATGAGCAGTTCTTC. As protein: CASFLQVGGARNEQFF.

This clone has a handful of counts. The chain couples TRBV9 to TRBJ1-1; no clear D gene. CDR1 SGDLS and CDR2 YYNGEE come from the germline V gene. CDR3 length equals 13 residues. Trimming left V 0 bases short and J 1 base short, with 4 bases between. CDR3 amino acids: CASSVARNTEAFF. CDR3 DNA sequence: TGTGCCAGCAGCGTAGCCAGGAACACTGAAGCTTTCTTT.

V usage is TRBV7-9 and J usage is TRBJ2-5; 9 bases map to TRBD2. CDR3 size: 15 residues. J was trimmed by 5 bases and V by 7 bases; bases with no gene match: 11. CDR1 is SEHNR and CDR2 is FQNEAQ in the germline V gene (reference sequence). In DNA, the CDR3 is TGTGCCAGCACCCCGGGACTAGCAGGCGGGGAGACCCAGTACTTC. Translated, it gives CASTPGLAGGETQYF. The variable domain in full, completed from reference TRBV7-9 and TRBJ2-5, reads DTGVSQNPRHKITKRGQNVTFRCDPISEHNRLYWYRQTLGQGPEFLTYFQNEAQLEKSRLLSDRFSAERPKGSFSTLEIQRTEQGDSAMYLCASTPGLAGGETQYFGPGTRLLVL.

The rearrangement joins TRBV6-1 to TRBJ1-3; 8 bases match TRBD1. CDR1 and CDR2 from the germline V gene are MNHNS and SASEGT. The CDR3 length is 17 residues. The V gene end was trimmed by 0 bases and the J gene end by 4 bases; junction bases not matched to a gene: 8. Written as DNA, the CDR3 is TGTGCCAGCAGTGAAGCTTTCGGGACAGGAGTAGGAAACACCATATATTTT. Its translation is CASSEAFGTGVGNTIYF.

The chain uses TRBV28 and TRBJ1-5; 10 bases align to TRBD1. This CDR3 has 14 residues. Per germline, CDR1 MDHEN and CDR2 SYDVKM. V gave up 7 bases and J gave up 4 bases; unmatched junction bases: 4. The CDR3: CASTGQGGNQPQHF. The CDR3 DNA reads TGTGCCAGCACCGGACAGGGGGGTAATCAGCCCCAGCATTTT. Full variable domain (missing parts from reference TRBV28 and TRBJ1-5): DVKVTQSSRYLVKRTGEKVFLECVQDMDHENMFWYRQDPGLGLRLIYFSYDVKMKEKGDIPEGYSVSREKKERFSLILESASTNQTSMYLCASTGQGGNQPQHFGDGTRLSIL.